The 26 T cell receptor beta chains below were found in one sample sequenced in a study of T cells in Graves' hyperthyroidism and ophthalmopathy. RNA transcripts were the template for amplifying TCR beta CDR3 regions. With the HTBI primer set, the TCR CDR3 went through a first round of RT-PCR. TCRdb re-derived calls from the multiplex PCR reads in MiXCR, one entry per CDR3 protein. The sample shows more than 550,000 distinct CDR3 sequences, just under 45% of them seen only once. Material for sequencing was peripheral blood or thyroid tissue (not recorded which). The receptors come from an adult man with Graves' disease, either hyperthyroidism or ophthalmopathy (not recorded which).

The gene calls are TRBV5-1 and TRBJ2-7, with 10 bases that match TRBD1. V was pared by 4 bases and J by 5 bases, with 9 bases of the junction left unmatched. Looked up from germline, CDR1 is SGHRS and CDR2 is YFSETQ. The CDR3 spans 15 residues. DNA for the CDR3: TGCGCCAGCAGCCACTTGGGACAGGGGAGCCACGAGCAGTACTTC. Its protein product is CASSHLGQGSHEQYF. Full variable domain (missing parts from reference TRBV5-1 and TRBJ2-7): KAGVTQTPRYLIKTRGQQVTLSCSPISGHRSVSWYQQTPGQGLQFLFEYFSETQRNKGNFPGRFSGRQFSNSRSEMNVSTLELGDSALYLCASSHLGQGSHEQYFGPGTRLTVT.

This clonotype was seen a handful of times. The chain couples TRBV6-4 to TRBJ1-1; 9 bases map to TRBD1. From germline, CDR1 is MRHNA and CDR2 SNTAGT. This CDR3 spans 15 amino acids. V lost 4 bases to trimming and J lost 0 bases; unmatched junction nucleotides: 3. The DNA for the CDR3 is TGTGCCAGCAGTGTAGGGACAGGGCTGAACACTGAAGCTTTCTTT. It codes for CASSVGTGLNTEAFF.

This clonotype has ten or more counts. The gene calls are TRBV7-8 and TRBJ2-2, with D possibly matching TRBD1 (5 bases). The ends were cut back, 5 bases at V and 7 bases at J, with 14 bases in the middle. Germline-derived CDR1 and CDR2 are SGHVS and FQNEAQ. This CDR3 spans 14 amino acids. The CDR3 region is CASSPRAGDGELFF. CDR3 coding DNA: TGTGCCAGCAGCCCCAGGGCCGGCGACGGGGAGCTGTTTTTT.

There are a few counts of this clonotype. The V call is TRBV7-3, the J call TRBJ2-7; 12 nucleotides match TRBD2. Trimming removed 5 bases from V and 7 bases from J; junction bases left unmatched: 9. The CDR3 runs to 15 residues. Germline loops: CDR1 SGHTA, CDR2 FQGTGA. In DNA, the CDR3 is TGTGCCAGCAGCCCGAGACTAGCGGGAGTGGGGGAGCAGTACTTC. Protein: CASSPRLAGVGEQYF.

This clonotype is a singleton in its sample. The rearrangement links TRBV2 to TRBJ1-1; D is unresolved. From germline, CDR1 is SNHLY and CDR2 FYNNEI. Trimming removed 8 bases from V and 3 bases from J, with 13 bases in between. This CDR3 region has 13 residues. CDR3 amino acids: CASHWALDTEAFF. Written as DNA, the CDR3 is TGTGCCAGCCATTGGGCGTTGGACACTGAAGCTTTCTTT.

This chain links TRBV30 with TRBJ1-2; D possibly corresponds to TRBD1 (6 bases). Germline CDR1 is GTSNPN and CDR2 is SVGIG (reference sequence). V shed 2 bases and J shed 5 bases, with 12 bases lying between them. The CDR3 totals 13 residues. CDR3 sequence: CAWSTTGPYGYTF. CDR3 DNA: TGTGCCTGGAGTACTACAGGGCCGTATGGCTACACCTTC.

Comments on this clonotype: Given a much more abundant clone one base away, this may be a read error. The chain couples TRBV2 to TRBJ1-1; 7 bases are a match to TRBD1. Germline V gene lookup returns CDR1 SNHLY and CDR2 FYNNEI. CDR3 length: 14 amino acids. Trimming cost V 5 bases and J 7 bases; bases outside gene matches: 10. The DNA for the CDR3 is TGTGCCAGCAGTAAGACAGGGAGGCTCGTTGAAGCTTTCTTT. This encodes CASSKTGRLVEAFF.

Turning to this clonotype: A junction end diverges from the germline sequence, so it may reflect a read error. This chain uses TRBV19 with TRBJ1-4, with D possibly matching TRBD1 (6 bases). Germline loops: CDR1 LNHDA, CDR2 SQIVND (reference sequence). The CDR3 sequence is 11 residues long. CDR3 protein: CARGLNEKLFF. The CDR3 nucleotides read TGCGCCAGGGGCCTTAATGAAAAACTGTTTTTT. Filled out from reference TRBV19 and TRBJ1-4, the complete variable domain reads DGGITQSPKYLFRKEGQNVTLSCEQNLNHDAMYWYRQDPGQGLRLIYYSQIVNDFQKGDIAEGYSVSREKKESFPLTVTSAQKNPTAFYLCARGLNEKLFFGSGTQLSVL.

This clonotype was detected ten times or more. V usage is TRBV15 and J usage is TRBJ1-6, with 7 bases fitting TRBD1. After removal of 5 bases from V and 6 bases from J, the junction contained 7 bases not matched to a gene. The germline CDR1 and CDR2 sequences are LNHNV and YYDKDF (reference sequence). The CDR3 is 15 residues long. The CDR3 DNA reads TGTGCCACCAGCCGCCGGGACAGAGTTAATTCACCCCTCCACTTT. It translates to CATSRRDRVNSPLHF.

The chain uses TRBV12-3 or TRBV12-4 and TRBJ1-2, with a possible D match to TRBD1 (5 bases). The CDR3 has 14 residues. V was shortened by 9 bases and J by 2 bases, with 16 bases between the two germline ends. For the CDR3, the DNA is TGTGCCAGTAGGTGGGGCAGGACGAACTATGGCTACACCTTC. It yields the protein CASRWGRTNYGYTF.

The chain carries TRBV5-1 and TRBJ1-1; 11 positions match TRBD1. Unmatched junction bases numbered 9, after V lost 1 base and J lost 7 bases. The CDR3 extends over 16 amino acids. Germline V gives CDR1 SGHRS, CDR2 YFSETQ. The CDR3 sequence is CASSLRTGGARNEAFF. CDR3 sequence (DNA): TGCGCCAGCAGCTTGAGGACAGGGGGCGCGCGTAATGAAGCTTTCTTT.

The chain joins TRBV7-8 to TRBJ1-5; D call uncertain. Germline CDR1 reads SGHVS; CDR2 reads FQNEAQ. The CDR3 runs 11 residues. The CDR3 loop is CARESNQPQHF. For the CDR3, the DNA is TGTGCTAGAGAGAGCAATCAGCCCCAGCATTTT. Drawing the rest from reference TRBV7-8 and TRBJ1-5, the complete variable domain is GAGVSQSPRYKVAKRGQDVALRCDPISGHVSLFWYQQALGQGPEFLTYFQNEAQLDKSGLPSDRFFAERPEGSVSTLKIQRTQQEDSAVYLCARESNQPQHFGDGTRLSIL.

This chain links TRBV7-9 with TRBJ2-6, with D possibly being TRBD1 or TRBD2 (5 bases each). The CDR3 is 17 amino acids. Germline lookup yields CDR1 SEHNR and CDR2 FQNEAQ (reference sequence). V was shortened by 1 base and J by 0 bases, with 10 bases between the two germline ends. CDR3 DNA sequence: TGTGCCAGCAGCTTAGAGGGGAGCTCCTCTGGGGCCAACGTCCTGACTTTC. Translation gives CASSLEGSSSGANVLTF.

This clonotype was seen at least ten times. CDR3 DNA sequence: TGTGCCACCAGCAGAGGAACTAGCGGGATTTCTGAGACCCAGTACTTC. Translation: CATSRGTSGISETQYF. The rearrangement uses TRBV15 and TRBJ2-5; 10 bases line up with TRBD2. The CDR3 spans 16 residues. Germline CDR1 LNHNV, CDR2 YYDKDF (reference sequence). Losses at the gene ends were 1 base for V and 5 bases for J; bases not matched to a gene: 7.

The chain carries TRBV6-5 and TRBJ2-7, with D possibly called TRBD1 or TRBD2 (6 bases each). Germline lookup yields CDR1 MNHEY and CDR2 SVGAGI. The V end was cut by 4 bases, the J end by 5 bases, with 18 bases between. The CDR3 loop spans 15 amino acids. In DNA, the CDR3 is TGTGCCAGCAGTTTGCGAGGGGGAGGAGGTCACGAGCAGTACTTC. This codes for CASSLRGGGGHEQYF.

J is TRBJ1-6 and V is TRBV6-1; no clear D. Germline lookup yields CDR1 MNHNS and CDR2 SASEGT. V was cut by 6 bases and J by 0 bases, with 12 bases left in between. The CDR3 is 16 amino acids. CDR3 DNA sequence: TGTGCCAGCAGCCCCGGGTTACTCTCCTATAATTCACCCCTCCACTTT. Translated, it gives CASSPGLLSYNSPLHF.

This rearrangement joins TRBV5-1 to TRBJ2-2, with no clear D. Trimming cost V 0 bases and J 4 bases, with 7 bases left between them. Germline V gives CDR1 SGHRS, CDR2 YFSETQ. The length of the CDR3 is 14 residues. The CDR3 spells CASSLGRSTGELFF. The CDR3 DNA sequence: TGCGCCAGCAGCTTGGGCCGCAGCACCGGGGAGCTGTTTTTT.

In this sample, this clonotype turned up many times. This chain links TRBV7-9 with TRBJ2-7; either TRBD1 or TRBD2 may supply D (5 bases each). Between the trimmed V and J ends, which lost 3 bases and 1 base, there was a span of 13 bases. The CDR3 totals 15 residues. Germline CDR1 and CDR2: SEHNR and FQNEAQ (reference sequence). The CDR3 reads CASSLGQTTSYEQYF. Written as DNA, the CDR3 is TGTGCCAGCAGCTTGGGGCAGACTACTTCCTACGAGCAGTACTTC.

This clonotype turned up a few times. The V call is TRBV12-3 or TRBV12-4, the J call TRBJ1-5; D uncertain. V was pared by 5 bases and J by 0 bases, with 8 bases between. The CDR3 spans 14 residues. CDR3 DNA: TGTGCCAGCAGTCCAACAGTTAGCAATCAGCCCCAGCATTTT. Translated, it gives CASSPTVSNQPQHF.

This clonotype was seen a few times. V usage is TRBV7-2 and J usage is TRBJ2-7; TRBD1 aligns across 7 bases. In germline, CDR1 is SGHTA, CDR2 FQGNSA. Germline trimming cut 5 bases from V and 5 bases from J; bases unmatched to any gene: 6. This CDR3 is 13 amino acids long. The CDR3 DNA is TGTGCCAGCAGCCTAGAGGGGGCCGACGAGCAGTACTTC. This codes for CASSLEGADEQYF.

The table lists this clonotype with many counts. V and J are TRBV25-1 and TRBJ1-3; D is unclear. V was clipped by 4 bases and J by 0 bases, with 13 bases between them. In germline, CDR1 is MGHDK, CDR2 SYGVNS. This CDR3 is built from 16 residues. This CDR3 reads CASSVFGGRSGNTIYF. The CDR3 DNA is TGTGCCAGCAGTGTCTTTGGTGGGCGCTCTGGAAACACCATATATTTT.

The J gene is TRBJ2-5, the V gene TRBV14, with D possibly being TRBD1 or TRBD2 (5 bases each). Trimming took off 8 bases at V and 4 bases at J, with 8 bases between the two ends. CDR3 length equals 11 residues. Germline lookup yields CDR1 SGHDN and CDR2 FVKESK. CDR3 nucleotides: TGTGCCAGCGGGGCGGGAGAGACCCAGTACTTC. Protein: CASGAGETQYF.

V is TRBV2 and J is TRBJ1-4; the D gene is possibly TRBD1 (5 bases). The CDR3 consists of 16 residues. Germline V gene sequence: CDR1 SNHLY, CDR2 FYNNEI. With 5 bases removed from V and 0 bases from J, the gap between germline ends came to 13 bases. The CDR3 DNA is TGTGCCAGCAGTTCGGGACGGACTGCAACTAATGAAAAACTGTTTTTT. Encoded protein: CASSSGRTATNEKLFF.

In the case of this clonotype: This could be a read error, since a much larger clone is one nucleotide away. Since no conserved phenylalanine or tryptophan closes the CDR3, a read error is the likely cause. The chain links TRBV7-9 to TRBJ2-2; the D gene is possibly TRBD1 (6 bases). CDR3 size: 14 residues. V lost 5 bases to trimming and J lost 5 bases, with 12 bases between them. Looked up from germline, CDR1 is SEHNR and CDR2 is FQNEAQ (reference sequence). The CDR3 here is CASSVTGSTGELFL. As DNA, the CDR3 is TGTGCCAGCAGCGTAACAGGGAGTACCGGGGAGCTGTTTTTG.

On this clonotype: Germline and junction disagree at one end, which may indicate a read error. The V gene is TRBV12-3 or TRBV12-4, the J gene TRBJ2-7; D unclear. The CDR3 has 14 amino acids. The CDR3 DNA reads TGTGCCAGCAGTCTTCTTTTACGGTCCTACGAGCAGCACTTC. Its translation is CASSLLLRSYEQHF.

This clonotype was recorded a few times. The junction departs from the called germline gene at one end, perhaps through a read error. This chain joins TRBV7-2 and TRBJ2-5; D is possibly TRBD2 (7 bases). The length of the CDR3 is 14 residues. CDR1 is SGHTA and CDR2 is FQGNSA in the germline V gene. CDR3 protein: CASSQDSGGETQYF. CDR3 sequence (DNA): TGCGCCAGCAGCCAAGATTCGGGGGGCGAGACCCAGTACTTC.